Listed here are 2 T cell receptor beta chains from one sample, sequenced in a study of T-cell reconstitution after alpha-beta-depleted transplantation in children. The authors prepared the TCRbeta library with unique molecular identifiers. TCRdb re-derived calls from the PCR reads in MiXCR, one entry per CDR3 protein. The sample has fewer than 750,000 distinct CDR3 sequences, approximately 22% seen once. Sequenced material: PBMCs, mostly from graft donor cells, taken 360 days after TCRalphabeta/CD19-depleted stem cell transplant. These TCRs come from a boy under two years old who had a stem cell transplant for acute myeloid leukemia, so the T cells may come from the graft donor.

This clonotype has at least ten counts. The chain employs TRBV3-1 and TRBJ2-1; the D gene is possibly TRBD2 (6 bases). V was pared by 1 base and J by 9 bases, with 16 bases between. The CDR3 is made up of 15 amino acids. The germline V gene encodes CDR1 LGHDT and CDR2 YNNKEL (reference sequence). The CDR3 nucleotides read TGTGCCAGCAGCCAAGTCCCTCTAATGGGAGGTGAGCAGTTCTTC. It encodes CASSQVPLMGGEQFF.

This clonotype was recorded a few times. The V and J genes are TRBV12-3 or TRBV12-4 and TRBJ1-4; TRBD1 agrees at 9 bases. V lost 6 bases, J lost 10 bases, and 9 bases stayed unmatched. The CDR3 has 14 residues. CDR3 amino acids: CASSPGTGHRKLFF. The CDR3 DNA sequence: TGTGCCAGCAGCCCCGGGACAGGGCACAGAAAACTGTTTTTT.